The 23 T cell receptor beta chains in this list originate from one sample, sequenced in a study of metastatic and nonmetastatic thyroid tumors (TCRdb year 2020). Receptors were amplified or captured by PCR. TCRdb records Illumina HiSeq 4000 as the sequencer. The raw public reads went through TCRdb reprocessing: fastp at Q25, MiXCR clone calling, in-frame beta chains kept. This sample comprises about 32,000 clones, 18% of them detected only once. About 10% of the sample rests with the top ten. No patient had received any treatment before thyroid surgery. Material for sequencing was blood. These receptors originate from a female donor with papillary thyroid cancer or a benign thyroid nodule (not recorded which). Some clones in this sample may be carry-over from other donors' samples.

This clone was seen a single time. V and J are TRBV7-6 and TRBJ2-3, with D perhaps matching TRBD1 (6 bases). The CDR3 has 19 amino acids. From germline, CDR1 is SGHVS and CDR2 FNYEAQ. Trimming removed 4 bases at V and 0 bases at J, with 23 bases between. The CDR3 sequence is CASSSPRSGTKTSTDTQYF. CDR3 nucleotides: TGTGCCAGCAGCTCCCCCAGATCCGGGACAAAAACTAGCACAGATACGCAGTATTTT.

This clone was recorded many times. This chain uses TRBV19 with TRBJ2-6; no definite D call. CDR1 and CDR2 from the germline V gene are LNHDA and SQIVND (reference sequence). V was clipped by 6 bases and J by 0 bases, with 9 bases between them. This CDR3 spans 15 amino acids. The DNA for the CDR3 is TGTGCCAGTAGCCCATGGAGCTCTGGGGCCAACGTCCTGACTTTC. It is translated as CASSPWSSGANVLTF. Drawing the rest from reference TRBV19 and TRBJ2-6, the complete variable domain is DGGITQSPKYLFRKEGQNVTLSCEQNLNHDAMYWYRQDPGQGLRLIYYSQIVNDFQKGDIAEGYSVSREKKESFPLTVTSAQKNPTAFYLCASSPWSSGANVLTFGAGSRLTVL.

This clone has at least ten counts. V usage is TRBV20-1 and J usage is TRBJ2-4; 7 bases agree with TRBD2. Germline V CDR1 and CDR2: DFQATT, SNEGSKA (reference sequence). After removal of 5 bases from V and 3 bases from J, the junction contained 7 bases not matched to a gene. CDR3 length: 14 residues. CDR3 DNA: TGCAGTGCTTGGGATGGGGGGGGCAAAAACATTCAGTACTTC. This gives the protein CSAWDGGGKNIQYF.

The rearrangement joins TRBV5-1 to TRBJ2-7; TRBD2 might be the D (5 bases). The germline V and J ends were trimmed by 4 bases and 5 bases, with 28 bases remaining between them. Per germline, CDR1 SGHRS and CDR2 YFSETQ. There are 18 residues in the CDR3. CDR3 nucleotides: TGCGCCAGCAGCCCCGCCGTGGGTGGGAGCCATGCCCTCCACGAGCAGTACTTC. Its translation is CASSPAVGGSHALHEQYF.

In this sample, this clone turned up many times. V is TRBV19 and J is TRBJ2-2; D is possibly TRBD2 (6 bases). Trimming left V 1 base short and J 6 bases short, with 15 bases between. In germline, CDR1 is LNHDA, CDR2 SQIVND (reference sequence). CDR3 length equals 16 residues. The CDR3 loop reads CASSIGLGEWAGELFF. CDR3 nucleotides: TGTGCCAGTAGTATAGGACTAGGGGAGTGGGCCGGGGAGCTGTTTTTT.

This clone was seen many times. The chain links TRBV30 to TRBJ1-1; D remains ambiguous. The CDR3 runs to 13 residues. V was clipped by 2 bases and J by 1 base, with 8 bases between them. Germline V gives CDR1 GTSNPN, CDR2 SVGIG (reference sequence). The DNA for the CDR3 is TGTGCCTGGAGTAGGTTAACGAACACTGAAGCTTTCTTT. This gives the protein CAWSRLTNTEAFF.

The chain's CDR3 is CASSPTGGPSGRNGVVTQYF. Here the CDR3 DNA reads TGCGCCAGCAGCCCAACAGGGGGACCTAGCGGGAGAAATGGGGTCGTTACGCAGTATTTT. The chain is built from TRBV5-1 and TRBJ2-2; TRBD2 matches 10 bases. Gene TRBJ2-3 matches the end of the DNA better, so the J call may be wrong. Germline V gene lookup returns CDR1 SGHRS and CDR2 YFSETQ. There are 20 residues in the CDR3.

There are many counts of this clone. The rearrangement uses TRBV20-1 and TRBJ2-3, with a tentative D call TRBD1 (6 bases). Trimming stripped 6 bases from V and 0 bases from J, with 10 bases between. This CDR3 has 13 amino acids. Germline loops: CDR1 DFQATT, CDR2 SNEGSKA (reference sequence). CDR3 coding DNA: TGCAGTGCGGGGACACCCAGCACAGATACGCAGTATTTT. The encoded protein is CSAGTPSTDTQYF.

This clone was counted ten times or more. The CDR3 DNA reads as TGTGCCAGCAGCTGGGGACAGGGAGATTATTATGGCTACACCTTC. Its protein product is CASSWGQGDYYGYTF. J is TRBJ1-2 and V is TRBV5-5; 9 nucleotides agree with TRBD1. The CDR3 totals 15 residues. Trimming removed 3 bases from V and 5 bases from J; junction bases left unmatched: 8. Germline lookup yields CDR1 SGHKS and CDR2 YYEKEE (reference sequence).

This clone was picked up a small number of times. J is TRBJ2-7 and V is TRBV6-2 or TRBV6-3, with a possible D match to TRBD2 (5 bases). With 6 bases removed from V and 0 bases from J, the gap between germline ends came to 15 bases. The CDR3 is made up of 15 amino acids. CDR1 and CDR2 from the germline V gene are MNHEY and SVGEGT. The CDR3 protein is CASRALGGPSYEQYF. DNA for the CDR3: TGTGCCAGCAGGGCTCTTGGCGGGCCCTCCTACGAGCAGTACTTC.

This clone was counted many times. V is TRBV6-1 and J is TRBJ1-5; perhaps TRBD1 as D (6 bases). Trimming left V 7 bases short and J 0 bases short, with 13 bases between. Germline V gene data show CDR1 as MNHNS and CDR2 as SASEGT. The CDR3 spans 15 residues. CDR3 in amino acids: CASTTGFNSNQPQHF. CDR3 DNA sequence: TGTGCCAGCACGACAGGATTTAATAGCAATCAGCCCCAGCATTTT.

For this clone: A read error may produce the germline difference seen at one junction end. The J gene is TRBJ2-3, the V gene TRBV11-2, with D possibly TRBD2 on 5 matching bases. The CDR3 contains 17 residues. Germline CDR1 and CDR2: SGHAT and FQNNGV. CDR3 residues: CASSTRCASLGTDTQEF. As DNA, the CDR3 is TGTGCCAGCAGCACTCGATGCGCTAGCTTGGGCACAGATACTCAGGAATTT.

This clone was detected a few times. This rearrangement joins TRBV6-1 to TRBJ2-3; perhaps D is TRBD1 or TRBD2 (5 bases each). The CDR3 covers 13 residues. With 11 bases removed from V and 2 bases from J, the gap between germline ends came to 14 bases. The germline V gene encodes CDR1 MNHNS and CDR2 SASEGT. The CDR3 reads CAADSGNTDTQYF. For the CDR3, the DNA is TGTGCCGCCGACAGCGGCAACACAGATACGCAGTATTTT.

In its sample, this clone was seen many times. CDR3 loop: CASSLGGRMQGGNTIYF. The CDR3 DNA is TGTGCCAGCAGCTTGGGGGGGCGGATGCAGGGAGGAAACACCATATATTTT. J is TRBJ1-3 and V is TRBV7-6; possible D gene TRBD1, 6 bases. V gave up 3 bases and J gave up 4 bases, with 19 bases separating them. Germline V lookup: CDR1 SGHVS, CDR2 FNYEAQ. CDR3 size: 17 residues.

At least ten counts were recorded for this clone. The V gene is TRBV6-1, the J gene TRBJ2-3, with TRBD2 matching over 8 bases. From germline, CDR1 is MNHNS and CDR2 SASEGT. The CDR3 has 16 residues. The ends lost 8 bases at V and 6 bases at J; junction bases unmatched: 16. The CDR3 spells CASPPLVAGLSDTQYF. The CDR3 coding sequence is TGTGCCAGCCCCCCTTTGGTAGCGGGATTAAGCGATACGCAGTATTTT.

The rearrangement links TRBV20-1 to TRBJ2-1, with D hard to call. The CDR3 has 11 residues. Germline CDR1 and CDR2: DFQATT and SNEGSKA (reference sequence). Trimming removed 5 bases from V and 6 bases from J, with 8 bases in between. The CDR3 reads CSAEYSNEQFF. In DNA, the CDR3 is TGCAGTGCTGAGTATAGCAATGAGCAGTTCTTC.

In this sample, this clone turned up many times. In DNA, the CDR3 is TGTGCCAGTGGTCCCGGGACTAGCGCCCATGAGCAGTTCTTC. It codes for CASGPGTSAHEQFF. The rearrangement links TRBV19 to TRBJ2-1; 10 nucleotides match TRBD2. This CDR3 is built from 14 residues. Per germline, CDR1 LNHDA and CDR2 SQIVND (reference sequence). Germline trimming cut 8 bases from V and 8 bases from J; bases unmatched to any gene: 9.

This clone was found many times. CDR3 coding DNA: TGTGCCAGCAGCCGGACAGGGTCAAACACCGGGGAGCTGTTTTTT. Translating gives CASSRTGSNTGELFF. The J gene is TRBJ2-2, the V gene TRBV11-2, with 8 bases that match TRBD1. The CDR3 consists of 15 residues. V lost 5 bases, J lost 2 bases, and 4 bases stayed unmatched. Germline V gene sequence: CDR1 SGHAT, CDR2 FQNNGV. Full variable domain (remainder filled in from reference TRBV11-2 and TRBJ2-2): EAGVAQSPRYKIIEKRQSVAFWCNPISGHATLYWYQQILGQGPKLLIQFQNNGVVDDSQLPKDRFSAERLKGVDSTLKIQPAKLEDSAVYLCASSRTGSNTGELFFGEGSRLTVL.

The J gene is TRBJ1-1, the V gene TRBV4-3; D not resolved. The CDR3 contains 14 residues. Germline loops: CDR1 LGHNA, CDR2 YSLEER. Trimming stripped 0 bases from V and 5 bases from J, with 10 bases between. In DNA form, the CDR3 reads TGCGCCAGCAGCCAAGATGGCGGGAGAACTGAAGCTTTCTTT. Its translation is CASSQDGGRTEAFF.

At least ten counts were recorded for this clone. This chain joins TRBV2 and TRBJ1-5; D gene unclear. The CDR3 runs to 16 residues. The germline V gene encodes CDR1 SNHLY and CDR2 FYNNEI. Between the trimmed V and J ends, which lost 1 base and 0 bases, there was a span of 10 bases. The CDR3 DNA is TGTGCCAGCAGTGAAGGCCCCTCGTTTAGCAATCAGCCCCAGCATTTT. It yields the protein CASSEGPSFSNQPQHF. Variable domain in full (rest from reference TRBV2 and TRBJ1-5): EPEVTQTPSHQVTQMGQEVILRCVPISNHLYFYWYRQILGQKVEFLVSFYNNEISEKSEIFDDQFSVERPDGSNFTLKIRSTKLEDSAMYFCASSEGPSFSNQPQHFGDGTRLSIL.

This clone was observed at least ten times. The chain has TRBV4-1 and TRBJ1-2; perhaps TRBD1 as D (5 bases). In germline, CDR1 is MGHRA, CDR2 YSYEKL. Between the trimmed V and J ends, which lost 4 bases and 0 bases, there was a span of 12 bases. The CDR3 is 15 amino acids. CDR3: CASSLRDLANYGYTF. In DNA form, the CDR3 reads TGCGCCAGCAGCCTGAGGGACCTGGCTAACTATGGCTACACCTTC.

This clone was found many times. This may be a read error: a much more frequent sequence differs by one nucleotide. At the DNA level, this CDR3 is encoded by other sequences in the same sample as well. The rearrangement joins TRBV5-1 to TRBJ1-1, with a weak D call TRBD1 (6 bases). V lost 3 bases, J lost 4 bases, and 16 bases lay in between. The CDR3 totals 15 residues. Germline loops: CDR1 SGHRS, CDR2 YFSETQ. CDR3 loop: CASSWTQGLGTEAFF. The CDR3 nucleotides read TGCGCCAGCAGCTGGACGCAGGGGTTGGGCACTGAAGCTTTCTTT.

This clone was recorded at least ten times. The chain uses TRBV28 and TRBJ1-5, with 8 bases aligning to TRBD1. Unmatched junction bases numbered 9, after V lost 5 bases and J lost 3 bases. This CDR3 comprises 16 residues. CDR1 is MDHEN and CDR2 is SYDVKM in the germline V gene. This chain's CDR3 is CASSQTRTGYNQPQHF. CDR3 in DNA: TGTGCCAGCAGTCAAACCAGGACAGGGTACAATCAGCCCCAGCATTTT.